The 17 T cell receptor beta chains given below trace back to one sample, sequenced in a study of tumor-infiltrating lymphocytes in primary liver carcinoma. TCR beta cDNA was prepared out of approximately 470 ng total RNA by means of a constant-region primer. Researchers made the TCR beta libraries by running three nested multiplex PCR rounds with slightly modified ARM-PCR. With TRBV1-TRBV30 forward primers and a C-beta reverse primer, the first two PCR rounds were run for 10 cycles each. TCRdb re-analysed the multiplex PCR reads in MiXCR, keeping a single row per CDR3 protein. The profile covers some 180,000 distinct CDR3 sequences, with roughly three fifths appearing a single time and 70% to 80% taken by the ten largest. Blood RNA came from unsorted whole blood; germline DNA was also extracted. The sequenced material came from peripheral blood. These TCRs come from a man aged 40-55 years with primary liver carcinoma and hepatitis B virus infection.

As to this clonotype: Compared with germline, one end of the junction differs, possibly owing to a read error. This chain uses TRBV11-1 with TRBJ2-1; the match to TRBD1 covers 7 bases. The CDR3 contains 13 residues. Germline V gives CDR1 SGHAT, CDR2 FQDESV (reference sequence). The CDR3 nucleotides read TGTGTCAGCAGCCGAGGGACAGCCAATGGGCAGTTCTTC. It specifies CVSSRGTANGQFF. Filled out from reference TRBV11-1 and TRBJ2-1, the complete variable domain reads EAEVAQSPRYKITEKSQAVAFWCDPISGHATLYWYRQILGQGPELLVQFQDESVVDDSQLPKDRFSAERLKGVDSTLKIQPAELGDSAMYLCVSSRGTANGQFFGPGTRLTVL.

This clonotype has just one count. A read error may explain this, as a much larger clone is one base away. The chain is built from TRBV11-3 and TRBJ2-1, with 9 bases fitting TRBD2. V lost 5 bases, J lost 3 bases, and 8 bases stayed unmatched. Germline assignment: CDR1 SGHNT and CDR2 YENEEA. The CDR3 is made up of 16 amino acids. CDR3 nucleotide sequence: TGTGCCAGCAGCCTTAGCGGGAGCCTCTACTACAATGAGCAGTTCTTC. Amino acid sequence: CASSLSGSLYYNEQFF.

Comments on this clonotype: This sequence may be a read error, since a much larger clone differs from it by one base. V gene TRBV28 combines with J gene TRBJ2-6; no firm D call. The germline V gene has CDR1 MDHEN and CDR2 SYDVKM. The CDR3 sequence is 16 residues long. Trimming took 7 bases from V and 4 from J, leaving 17 bases between them. The CDR3 coding sequence is TGTGCCAGCAAAGAGCTATACGTGGCCGGGGCCAACGTCCTGACTTTC. This encodes CASKELYVAGANVLTF.

In its sample, this clonotype was seen a few times. The V and J genes are TRBV6-5 and TRBJ2-5, with D possibly being TRBD2 (5 bases). With 5 bases removed from V and 5 bases from J, the gap between germline ends came to 15 bases. Germline CDR1 reads MNHEY; CDR2 reads SVGAGI. The CDR3 extends over 14 amino acids. The CDR3 region is CASSEPLRGETQYF. The CDR3 DNA is TGTGCCAGCAGTGAGCCATTGCGAGGGGAGACCCAGTACTTC.

This clonotype was detected only once. The rearrangement joins TRBV6-5 to TRBJ2-3; TRBD1 agrees at 9 bases. Trimming at V came to 0 bases and at J to 3 bases, leaving 7 bases not matched to a gene. This CDR3 has 17 amino acids. CDR1 MNHEY and CDR2 SVGAGI come from the germline V gene. The CDR3 here is CASSYSVWTGETDTQYF. CDR3 bases: TGTGCCAGCAGTTACTCGGTTTGGACAGGGGAGACAGATACGCAGTATTTT.

The chain couples TRBV12-3 or TRBV12-4 to TRBJ2-2, with 8 bases matching TRBD1. J gave up 6 bases and V 7 bases, and 13 bases lay outside the gene matches. The CDR3 consists of 16 residues. CDR3 loop: CASTPDRVVPAGELFF. CDR3 coding DNA: TGTGCCAGCACCCCGGACAGGGTCGTACCCGCCGGGGAGCTGTTTTTT.

This clonotype was recorded a few times. The V and J genes are TRBV10-3 and TRBJ2-5; D tentatively reads TRBD1 or TRBD2 (5 bases each). Between the trimmed V and J ends, which lost 8 bases and 0 bases, there was a span of 7 bases. Germline values: CDR1 ENHRY, CDR2 SYGVKD. This CDR3 has 12 amino acids. CDR3 sequence (DNA): TGTGCCATCGGGACCTACCAAGAGACCCAGTACTTC. Protein sequence: CAIGTYQETQYF.

This clonotype came up once. This chain connects TRBV28 to TRBJ2-3, with D possibly TRBD2 on 6 matching bases. V was shortened by 3 bases and J by 8 bases, with 18 bases between the two germline ends. The CDR3 loop spans 15 amino acids. Looked up from germline, CDR1 is MDHEN and CDR2 is SYDVKM. CDR3 protein: CASSLSQGKGGTQYF. CDR3 nucleotide sequence: TGTGCCAGCAGTTTGTCGCAGGGTAAGGGAGGTACGCAGTATTTT. Supplemented by reference TRBV28 and TRBJ2-3, the full variable domain reads DVKVTQSSRYLVKRTGEKVFLECVQDMDHENMFWYRQDPGLGLRLIYFSYDVKMKEKGDIPEGYSVSREKKERFSLILESASTNQTSMYLCASSLSQGKGGTQYFGPGTRLTVL.

A remark on this clonotype: Here the CDR3 omits its conserved ending phenylalanine or tryptophan, so a read error is the likely source. This sequence joins TRBV7-8 and TRBJ2-1; 8 nucleotides align to TRBD1. The CDR3 has 13 residues. CDR1 and CDR2 from the germline V gene are SGHVS and FQNEAQ. Trimming took 8 bases from V and 5 from J; bases not matched to a gene: 5. Here the CDR3 reads CASHDRGNNEQFS. The CDR3 DNA reads TGTGCCAGCCATGACAGGGGCAACAATGAGCAGTTCTCC.

CDR3 sequence: CASSEYSTAFF. CDR3 DNA sequence: TGTGCCAGCAGTGAATACAGTACCGCTTTCTTT. The chain carries TRBV25-1 and TRBJ1-1; D unclear. Trimming stripped 0 bases from V and 11 bases from J, with 7 bases between. The CDR3 consists of 11 residues. CDR1 MGHDK and CDR2 SYGVNS come from the germline V gene. The whole variable domain, filled in from reference TRBV25-1 and TRBJ1-1, reads EADIYQTPRYLVIGTGKKITLECSQTMGHDKMYWYQQDPGMELHLIHYSYGVNSTEKGDLSSESTVSRIRTEHFPLTLESARPSHTSQYLCASSEYSTAFFGQGTRLTVV.

The V and J genes are TRBV5-6 and TRBJ1-3; tentatively, D is TRBD1 (6 bases). With 0 bases removed from V and 0 bases from J, the gap between germline ends came to 7 bases. The CDR3 totals 15 residues. The V gene's germline CDR1 is SGHDT and CDR2 YYEEEE. The DNA for the CDR3 is TGTGCCAGCAGCTTGGGACAGGACTCTGGAAACACCATATATTTT. Translating gives CASSLGQDSGNTIYF.

The rearrangement uses TRBV6-2 or TRBV6-3 and TRBJ1-5; TRBD1 is a possible D gene (6 bases). The CDR3 is made up of 13 amino acids. The V end was cut by 6 bases, the J end by 6 bases, with 12 bases between. CDR1 is MNHEY, CDR2 SVGEGT, per germline. The CDR3 here is CASSPAGAQPQHF. The CDR3 nucleotides read TGTGCCAGCAGCCCCGCAGGGGCTCAGCCCCAGCATTTT.

The CDR3 loop is CASRPGLGTDTQYF. As DNA, the CDR3 is TGTGCCAGCAGGCCAGGACTCGGCACAGATACGCAGTATTTT. This sequence joins TRBV12-3 or TRBV12-4 and TRBJ2-3, with a tentative D call TRBD2 (5 bases). CDR3 length: 14 residues. The V end was cut by 6 bases, the J end by 1 base, with 11 bases between.

The chain carries TRBV7-9 and TRBJ1-1, with 8 bases fitting TRBD1. In germline, CDR1 is SEHNR, CDR2 FQNEAQ (reference sequence). CDR3 length equals 16 residues. V lost 4 bases to trimming and J lost 5 bases; unmatched junction nucleotides: 12. The CDR3: CASSSRWQGAPTEAFF. Here the CDR3 DNA reads TGTGCCAGCAGCTCTAGGTGGCAGGGGGCTCCGACTGAAGCTTTCTTT.

This chain connects TRBV30 to TRBJ2-1; TRBD2 matches at 11 bases. CDR1 and CDR2 from the germline V gene are GTSNPN and SVGIG (reference sequence). The V and J ends lost 0 bases and 5 bases, in that order; junction bases with no gene match: 3. The CDR3 runs to 15 residues. In nucleotides, the CDR3 is TGTGCCTGGAGTGTCACTAGCGGGAGTGACAATGAGCAGTTCTTC. Protein: CAWSVTSGSDNEQFF.

V gene TRBV11-2 combines with J gene TRBJ2-7; D unresolved. Germline V gene sequence: CDR1 SGHAT, CDR2 FQNNGV. CDR3 length: 12 residues. CDR3 sequence: CVNSPSPYEQYF. CDR3 bases: TGTGTCAACAGCCCCTCACCCTACGAGCAGTACTTC.

In the case of this clonotype: This is likely a read error, given that the CDR3 carries no conserved phenylalanine or tryptophan at its end. The CDR3: CASSLGASAAREQYS. The DNA for the CDR3 is TGTGCCAGCAGCTTGGGGGCTAGCGCAGCGCGCGAGCAGTACTCC. The rearrangement links TRBV5-4 to TRBJ2-7, with a possible D match to TRBD2 (6 bases). Trimming pared 0 bases from V and 6 bases from J, leaving 16 bases between. CDR1 is SGHNT, CDR2 YYREEE, per germline (reference sequence). The length of the CDR3 is 15 residues.